This is a list of T cell receptor beta chains from one sample in a study of blood T cell repertoires in COVID-19. TCRdb's table, derived via immunoSEQ multiplex PCR, lists solely in-frame clones and lacks some. Here the sample spans 400,000 to 550,000 clones, around 88% being singletons. Source material: peripheral blood. The receptors originated from a woman in her 30s with acute or convalescent COVID-19. CDR3s include the opening cysteine and the closing phenylalanine or tryptophan. The D gene is left open where the match is weak. Size is omitted from some rows. Given values are once, few, many or a class for expanded clones.

d_gene	v_gene	j_gene	abundance	CDR3aa	CDR3nt
.	TRBV15	TRBJ1-2	few	CATSRDLGTEGYGYTF	TGTGCCACCAGCAGAGATCTCGGGACGGAGGGCTATGGCTACACCTTC
.	TRBV2	TRBJ2-7	.	CASSENSLTYEQYF	TGTGCCAGCAGTGAGAACAGCCTTACCTACGAGCAGTACTTC
.	TRBV2	TRBJ1-1	.	CASSRQFVGTEAFF	TGTGCCAGCAGTCGACAGTTTGTTGGCACTGAAGCTTTCTTT
.	TRBV20-1	TRBJ2-3	.	CSAYTDTQYF	TGCAGTGCTTATACAGATACGCAGTATTTT
.	TRBV25-1	TRBJ2-3	.	CASTPKGDFTDTQYF	TGTGCCAGCACTCCAAAAGGGGACTTTACAGATACGCAGTATTTT
.	TRBV28	TRBJ1-5	.	CASRLSSSNQPQHF	TGTGCCAGCAGGTTGTCCTCCAGCAATCAGCCCCAGCATTTT
.	TRBV2	TRBJ1-2	.	CASSGRQSSNYGYTF	TGTGCCAGCAGTGGACGACAGAGCTCTAACTATGGCTACACCTTC
.	TRBV10-2	TRBJ2-5	.	CASSTYRQEETQYF	TGCGCCAGCAGTACCTATAGACAGGAGGAGACCCAGTACTTC
TRBD1	TRBV6-5	TRBJ1-1	.	CASSRTGSLTEAFF	TGTGCCAGCAGTCGGACAGGGTCTTTGACTGAAGCTTTCTTT
.	TRBV28	TRBJ1-5	once	CASSPRSPQGSPQHF	TGTGCCAGCAGTCCCCGGAGTCCCCAAGGAAGCCCCCAGCATTTT
.	TRBV24-1	TRBJ2-5	.	CATSETRGAGAETQYF	TGTGCCACCAGTGAAACCCGGGGGGCCGGGGCAGAGACCCAGTACTTC
.	TRBV9	TRBJ1-5	medium-sized	CASSTTGSNQPQHF	TGTGCCAGCAGCACGACCGGGTCCAATCAGCCCCAGCATTTT
TRBD1	TRBV7-2	TRBJ1-2	.	CASSPGQGAEGYTF	TGTGCCAGCAGCCCGGGACAGGGGGCGGAAGGCTACACCTTC
.	TRBV19	TRBJ2-1	.	CASSIRQAKVNEQFF	TGTGCCAGTAGTATAAGGCAGGCAAAAGTCAATGAGCAGTTCTTC
.	TRBV27	TRBJ2-5	.	CASSFGGRETQYF	TGTGCCAGCAGTTTCGGTGGGAGAGAGACCCAGTACTTC
.	TRBV2	TRBJ1-1	few	CASSGPGIGTEAFF	TGTGCCAGCAGTGGTCCGGGGATTGGCACTGAAGCTTTCTTT
.	TRBV2	TRBJ2-2	.	CASSDRRRTNTGELFF	TGTGCCAGCAGTGACCGGCGGAGAACAAACACCGGGGAGCTGTTTTTT
.	TRBV28	TRBJ1-3	.	CASSLYGRGTIYF	TGTGCCAGCAGTTTGTACGGACGGGGCACCATATATTTT
.	TRBV6-6	TRBJ1-3	.	CASSPRVGGSSGNTIYF	TGTGCCAGCAGTCCCCGAGTGGGGGGAAGCTCTGGAAACACCATATATTTT
.	TRBV27	TRBJ2-7	once	CATARGGGSYEQYF	TGTGCCACGGCGAGAGGAGGGGGCTCTTACGAGCAGTACTTC
.	TRBV12-3/TRBV12-4	TRBJ1-5	.	CASSLPQPQHF	TGTGCCAGCAGTCTACCCCAGCCCCAGCATTTT
TRBD1	TRBV6-5	TRBJ1-2	few	CASTEQGPIYGYTF	TGTGCCAGCACCGAACAGGGGCCGATCTATGGCTACACCTTC
TRBD1	TRBV5-6	TRBJ1-6	.	CASSHRQGATTPLHF	TGTGCCAGCAGCCATCGACAGGGCGCCACTACACCCCTCCACTTT
TRBD1	TRBV5-1	TRBJ1-2	.	CASSFDRGRLYGYTF	TGCGCCAGCAGCTTTGACAGGGGGCGCCTCTATGGCTACACCTTC
.	TRBV30	TRBJ2-3	.	CASERLDLGTDTQYF	TGTGCCTCCGAACGACTAGACCTCGGCACAGATACGCAGTATTTT
TRBD1	TRBV5-1	TRBJ2-7	once	CASSLAQGAGEQYF	TGCGCCAGCAGCTTGGCCCAGGGGGCCGGCGAGCAGTACTTC
.	TRBV11-2	TRBJ2-3	once	CASSLDGGTQYF	TGTGCCAGCAGCCTAGATGGAGGTACGCAGTATTTT
.	TRBV7-9	TRBJ1-2	.	CASSSNSYGYTF	TGTGCCAGCAGCTCAAACTCCTATGGCTACACCTTC
TRBD1	TRBV27	TRBJ1-4	.	CASSSRQGEEKLFF	TGTGCCAGCAGTTCCCGACAGGGCGAGGAAAAACTGTTTTTT
TRBD1	TRBV30	TRBJ1-1	few	CAWRRQGRFEAFF	TGTGCCTGGAGACGACAGGGAAGATTTGAAGCTTTCTTT
.	TRBV24-1	TRBJ2-5	.	CATSDPGLMETQYF	TGTGCCACCAGTGACCCGGGACTCATGGAGACCCAGTACTTC
TRBD1	TRBV19	TRBJ2-5	.	CASSPDRDRVRETQYF	TGTGCCAGTAGCCCAGACCGGGACAGGGTTCGAGAGACCCAGTACTTC
.	TRBV7-2	TRBJ2-7	.	CASSLDPGVPIEQYF	TGTGCCAGCAGCTTAGACCCGGGGGTACCTATTGAGCAGTACTTC
.	TRBV19	TRBJ1-5	.	CASRDSPSNQPQHF	TGTGCCAGTAGGGACAGTCCTAGCAATCAGCCCCAGCATTTT
.	TRBV2	TRBJ2-5	once	CASSGGSVAETQYF	TGTGCCAGCAGTGGAGGCAGCGTAGCAGAGACCCAGTACTTC
TRBD1	TRBV2	TRBJ1-6	.	CASSSGTGVSPLHF	TGTGCCAGCAGTTCCGGGACAGGGGTCTCACCCCTCCACTTT
.	TRBV3-1/TRBV3-2	TRBJ1-2	.	CASSQSAGAIAF	TGTGCCAGCAGCCAATCTGCGGGGGCGATCGCCTTC
.	TRBV5-1	TRBJ1-1	once	CASSPGRGTNTEAFF	TGCGCCAGCAGCCCTGGACGGGGGACGAACACTGAAGCTTTCTTT
.	TRBV11-2	TRBJ2-7	.	CASSPGGYEQYF	TGTGCCAGCAGCCCTGGCGGCTACGAGCAGTACTTC
TRBD1	TRBV18	TRBJ1-5	.	CASSPSTGDQPQHF	TGTGCCAGCTCACCAAGCACAGGGGATCAGCCCCAGCATTTT
TRBD1	TRBV29-1	TRBJ2-7	few	CSAYGQGYEQYF	TGCAGCGCCTATGGACAGGGCTACGAGCAGTACTTC
.	TRBV2	TRBJ1-2	.	CASSDPGDWGYTF	TGTGCCAGCAGTGATCCAGGGGATTGGGGCTACACCTTC
.	TRBV7-3	TRBJ2-3	.	CASSLTVADTQYF	TGTGCCAGCAGCTTAACCGTCGCAGATACGCAGTATTTT
.	TRBV9	TRBJ1-1	few	CASSSWTEPMNTEAFF	TGTGCCAGCAGCTCCTGGACAGAACCGATGAACACTGAAGCTTTCTTT
TRBD2	TRBV4-1	TRBJ2-3	.	CASSQAHSGGASTDTQYF	TGCGCCAGCAGCCAAGCTCATAGCGGGGGGGCTAGCACAGATACGCAGTATTTT
TRBD2	TRBV9	TRBJ2-1	.	CASSASGGVNNEQFF	TGTGCCAGCAGCGCTAGCGGGGGGGTCAACAATGAGCAGTTCTTC
TRBD2	TRBV2	TRBJ2-5	.	CASSQSGVQETQYF	TGTGCCAGCAGTCAGAGCGGGGTACAAGAGACCCAGTACTTC
.	TRBV4-2	TRBJ1-3	.	CASSQENPRVSGNTIYF	TGTGCCAGCAGCCAAGAGAACCCCAGGGTCTCTGGAAACACCATATATTTT
.	TRBV7-9	TRBJ2-7	.	CASSLTQRAFEQYF	TGTGCCAGCAGCTTAACACAGAGGGCGTTCGAGCAGTACTTC
.	TRBV5-1	TRBJ1-2	.	CASSVGTPAHYGYTF	TGCGCCAGCAGCGTGGGGACTCCAGCCCACTATGGCTACACCTTC
TRBD2	TRBV27	TRBJ2-1	.	CASSLTLAGGQQFF	TGTGCCAGCAGCCTCACCCTAGCGGGGGGTCAGCAGTTCTTC
.	TRBV9	TRBJ2-3	.	CASSLSGSDTQYF	TGTGCCAGCAGCTTATCCGGGTCCGATACGCAGTATTTT
TRBD1	TRBV10-2	TRBJ1-2	.	CASSESLDRGLGYTF	TGCGCCAGCAGTGAGTCGTTGGACAGGGGTTTGGGCTACACCTTC
.	TRBV11-2	TRBJ1-1	.	CASSLGGRVVTEAFF	TGTGCCAGCAGCCTAGGAGGTCGGGTTGTCACTGAAGCTTTCTTT
TRBD1	TRBV3-1/TRBV3-2	TRBJ1-4	few	CASSHALRQGAELFF	TGTGCCAGCAGCCACGCACTCAGACAGGGGGCAGAACTGTTTTTT
.	TRBV15	TRBJ2-1	once	CATSRDSRPYNEQFF	TGTGCCACCAGCAGAGATTCTAGGCCGTACAATGAGCAGTTCTTC
TRBD2	TRBV9	TRBJ2-5	.	CASSVSGGADPQHF	TGTGCCAGCAGCGTTAGCGGGGGGGCGGACCCGCAGCACTTC
.	TRBV4-1	TRBJ1-1	.	CASSQERDTEAFF	TGCGCCAGCAGCCAAGAACGAGACACTGAAGCTTTCTTT